A single sample is the source of the 9 T cell receptor beta chains below, sequenced in a study of blood T cells in healthy people across ages. Using a J-beta primer mix together with a sample-barcoded 5' primer, a second PCR was run for roughly 6 to 12 cycles. TCRdb re-called the 5' RACE reads through MiXCR, storing one row per CDR3 protein. This sample has roughly 1.7 million distinct CDR3 sequences, with about 32% found just once. Sample: blood. The receptors originated from a woman aged 25 to 45 in good health.

J is TRBJ2-3 and V is TRBV28, with D possibly being TRBD1 or TRBD2 (5 bases each). Germline V gene sequence: CDR1 MDHEN, CDR2 SYDVKM. The CDR3 runs 15 residues. V gave up 2 bases and J gave up 7 bases, with 16 bases separating them. CDR3 region: CASSLTFGNRHTQYF. CDR3 nucleotide sequence: TGTGCCAGCAGTTTAACCTTCGGGAACAGGCATACGCAGTATTTT.

The gene calls are TRBV10-3 and TRBJ2-7; no clear D gene. V was shortened by 2 bases and J by 4 bases, with 6 bases between the two germline ends. The CDR3 is 12 residues long. Germline V gene lookup returns CDR1 ENHRY and CDR2 SYGVKD. This chain's CDR3 is CAISELEYEQYF. CDR3 nucleotide sequence: TGTGCCATCAGTGAGCTCGAATACGAGCAGTACTTC.

The rearrangement links TRBV27 to TRBJ1-1; tentative D call: TRBD1 (6 bases). The germline gives CDR1 MNHEY, CDR2 SMNVEV (reference sequence). CDR3 length: 13 residues. Trimming cost V 5 bases and J 3 bases, with 10 bases left between them. The CDR3 here is CASSTSGDTEAFF. CDR3 bases: TGTGCCAGCAGTACATCAGGGGACACTGAAGCTTTCTTT.

There are many counts of this clonotype. The CDR3: CASSQDPALTDTQYF. The CDR3 DNA sequence: TGTGCCAGCAGCCAAGACCCCGCGCTAACAGATACGCAGTATTTT. This rearrangement joins TRBV7-9 to TRBJ2-3; D remains unclear. Per germline, CDR1 SEHNR and CDR2 FQNEAQ (reference sequence). Trimming shortened V by 5 bases and J by 3 bases, and 15 bases separated the two germline ends. The CDR3 has 15 residues.

This clonotype was seen only a few times. The gene calls are TRBV29-1 and TRBJ1-1, with a possible D match to TRBD1 (5 bases). V dropped 6 bases and J dropped 0 bases, with 20 bases sitting between them. This CDR3 has 16 residues. The germline gives CDR1 SQVTM, CDR2 ANQGSEA. CDR3 residues: CSVEARGESMNTEAFF. The CDR3 DNA follows: TGCAGCGTCGAGGCCAGAGGGGAGTCGATGAACACTGAAGCTTTCTTT.

The rearrangement joins TRBV28 to TRBJ1-5, with 11 positions matching TRBD1. J gave up 9 bases and V 6 bases, and 10 bases lay outside the gene matches. Germline assignment: CDR1 MDHEN and CDR2 SYDVKM. The CDR3 runs to 15 residues. The CDR3: CASSWDRGSLLPQHF. In DNA form, the CDR3 reads TGTGCCAGCAGCTGGGACAGGGGGAGTTTGTTGCCCCAGCATTTT.

The chain joins TRBV18 to TRBJ2-5; TRBD1 aligns across 9 bases. The junction had 23 bases not matched to a gene; V was cut back by 5 bases and J by 13 bases. Germline CDR1 is KGHSH and CDR2 is LQKENI. This CDR3 contains 17 residues. DNA for the CDR3: TGTGCCAGCTCAACGGGAATACGCGGGACAGGGTTACGACGTCGGTACTTC. This encodes CASSTGIRGTGLRRRYF.

The rearrangement uses TRBV11-2 and TRBJ1-2, with no clear D. In germline, CDR1 is SGHAT, CDR2 FQNNGV. The CDR3 is made up of 14 amino acids. The germline V and J ends were trimmed by 5 bases and 4 bases, with 14 bases remaining between them. The CDR3 nucleotides are TGTGCCAGCAGCATTTCCATGAAGGTCTATGGCTACACCTTC. This gives the protein CASSISMKVYGYTF.

The chain combines TRBV2 with TRBJ2-5; 7 positions match TRBD2. There are 16 residues in the CDR3. CDR1 SNHLY and CDR2 FYNNEI come from the germline V gene. J was trimmed by 2 bases and V by 2 bases; bases with no gene match: 8. CDR3 nucleotides: TGTGCCAGCAGTGAAATGGGCGGGAGCGGACAAGAGACCCAGTACTTC. Its translation: CASSEMGGSGQETQYF.